This TCR beta chain was recovered during a study of metastatic and nonmetastatic thyroid tumors. From the PCR reads, TCRdb re-called clones with MiXCR. The table has about 9,600 clones, approximately 32% seen once. Thyroid surgery was preceded by no treatment in any patient. The germline CDR1 and CDR2 sequences are DFQATT and SNEGSKA (reference sequence). V dropped 0 bases and J dropped 4; count of bases not matched to a gene: 4. CDR3 size: 14 residues. The source of this sequence is a female donor with papillary thyroid cancer or a benign thyroid nodule (not recorded which). Some clones in this sample may be carry-over from other donors' samples. The chain joins TRBV20-1 to TRBJ1-2; 8 bases agree with TRBD1. Sequenced material: tumor tissue. The CDR3 DNA sequence: TGCAGTGCTAGAGAACAGGGGGAGATCTATGGCTACACCTTC. Residues: CSAREQGEIYGYTF.